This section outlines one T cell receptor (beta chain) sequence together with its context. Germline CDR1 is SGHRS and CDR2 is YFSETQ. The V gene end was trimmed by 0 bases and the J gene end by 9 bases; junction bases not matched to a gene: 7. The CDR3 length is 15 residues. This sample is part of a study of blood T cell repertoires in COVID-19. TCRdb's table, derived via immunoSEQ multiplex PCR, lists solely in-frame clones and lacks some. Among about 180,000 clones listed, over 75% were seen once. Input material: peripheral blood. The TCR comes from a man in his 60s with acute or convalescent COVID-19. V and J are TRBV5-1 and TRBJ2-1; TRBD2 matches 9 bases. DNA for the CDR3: TGCGCCAGCAGCTTGGGGCTAGCGGGATGGTTTGAGCAGTTCTTC. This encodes CASSLGLAGWFEQFF.